This T cell receptor beta chain was documented in a study of blood T cell repertoires in COVID-19. Study background: Sites across the United States, Italy and Spain contributed samples from acute and convalescent COVID-19.

Using immunoSEQ multiplex PCR, the repertoire was profiled, and TCRdb retains in-frame clones only, with some absent. Among approximately 230,000 clones listed, around 90% were seen once. The age range of participants was 18 to 89 years, with residence in under 30 US areas. The sequenced material came from PBMCs or T cells enriched from blood (not recorded which). The receptor comes from a woman in her 30s with acute COVID-19.

CDR3: CASSLPGAGVHEQFF. CDR3 coding DNA: TGTGCCAGCAGCTTACCGGGAGCCGGGGTCCATGAGCAGTTCTTC. This chain connects TRBV7-6 to TRBJ2-1; possible D gene TRBD2, 6 bases. Germline V gene sequence: CDR1 SGHVS, CDR2 FNYEAQ. The CDR3 consists of 15 residues. The germline V and J ends were trimmed by 2 bases and 8 bases, with 16 bases remaining between them.